The text below deals with one T cell receptor (beta chain). Only in-frame clones appear in the TCRdb table, and some are missing; sequencing was by immunoSEQ multiplex PCR. There are around 1.4 million clones in the sample; about 98.5% occur only once, and under 0.45% lies in the top ten. The sample originates from a study of shared clonotypes between healthy human individuals. Trimming took 4 bases from V and 3 from J, leaving 19 bases between them. Germline V CDR1 and CDR2: SGHVS, FQNEAQ. CDR3 length: 16 amino acids. The source material was naive CD4+ T cells sorted from blood. Subset defined: CD45RA+ positively selected. The sequence was obtained from a young man in good health. This chain joins TRBV7-8 and TRBJ2-7; D may match TRBD1 or TRBD2 (5 bases each). The CDR3 nucleotides read TGTGCCAGCAGCTCCGGGACCGCGCCACCTTTCTACGAGCAGTACTTC. This translates into CASSSGTAPPFYEQYF.